One TCR beta chain is described in this entry. The specificity of this receptor is unknown. No base-level quality is on record; no much larger clone is a single base apart. TCRbeta CDR3 regions were amplified from genomic DNA using the immunoSEQ Assay, a bias-controlled multiplex PCR. From the authors' description of their analysis: The number of nucleated cells in each sample was estimated from the amplification of reference gene primers within the assay. Sequence reads were collapsed and filtered to measure the absolute abundance of every unique TCRbeta CDR3 rearrangement. For each sample, productive Simpson clonality was calculated as the square root of Simpson's diversity index over productive rearrangements. This is the immuneACCESS table as TCRdb keeps it, with only in-frame sequences that have V and J called. A part of the clones is gone; compared with another copy, unresolved V genes explain less than half, and the rest is unexplained. D and trimming were read from the DNA, whereas the V and J calls and clone size are those reported in that table. Within this sample are hundreds of thousands of clones, with 88% of them counted one time only. The ten most abundant clones make up roughly 6.7% of the sample.

The data were obtained in a study of blood T cell repertoires in COVID-19 (dated by TCRdb to the early 2020s). Regarding the research as a whole: Collaborator samples came from the United States, Italy and Spain and covered acute and convalescent phases of COVID-19. Sample metadata almost always included a de-identified subject ID, COVID-19 status, age in years and sex. The material from the prospective study consisted of cDNA or gDNA derived from T cells, B-cell-depleted T cells, or PBMCs. Subjects who had been exposed to COVID-19, were actively infected with it, or had recovered from it provided the deeply sampled blood TCRbeta repertoires that made up the dataset. The repertoires were released in a freely available public database meant as a resource for research on the immune response to SARS-CoV-2. Where available, HLA class I and class II types were obtained from metadata supplied by the sample provider rather than from assay-based typing. The samples were drawn from the first 160 participants of the ongoing ImmuneRACE study and from 1,254 subjects provided by 6 global collaborators. The study at large found these results: The amount of clinical and demographic metadata varied by source and participant and was provided uncurated.

Between the V and J ends, shortened by 0 bases and 3 bases respectively, the junction contains 11 bases. The CDR3 sequence holds 15 residues, the cysteine and phenylalanine included. Just the 45-base CDR3 DNA is kept, in frame starting at base 1. The CDR1 and CDR2 encoded by the germline V gene are LGHNA and YNFKEQ. At one collaborating source in Seattle, patients were enrolled during active infection and were followed longitudinally through the course of disease. Each collaborating institution followed its own protocols to collect whole blood in K2EDTA tubes. For TCRbeta analysis, collaborators shipped samples as frozen whole blood, isolated PBMCs, or DNA extracted from either of those sample types.

Sequencing was done on a sample of peripheral blood. The chain is assembled from TRBV4-2 and TRBJ2-5; the D segment could be TRBD2, given 6 matching bases. The sequence derives from a woman under 40 with COVID-19, enrolled during active disease. The CDR3 sequence is CASSQDYTGEETQYF. In nucleotide form, the sequence is TGTGCCAGCAGCCAAGATTACACGGGGGAAGAGACCCAGTACTTC.